Sequencing of this T cell receptor beta chain was carried out in a study of lymphopenia after photon versus proton radiotherapy (dated by TCRdb to about 2019). Some background on the complete study: The study compared the immunological effects of photon versus proton radiation therapy in patients with gastrointestinal tumors who developed high-grade lymphopenia. The cohort included under 25 patients with gastrointestinal tumors who developed lymphopenia after receiving either photon or proton therapy. The study aimed to characterize how the two radiation modalities differ in their impact on the immune system. Beyond this particular receptor, the publication reports: During treatment, patients who received proton therapy stayed relatively stable, whereas patients who received photon therapy lost naive T cells and TCR diversity and gained effector/memory populations. After the lymphocyte count nadir, oligoclonal expansion, especially of CD8+ Temra cells, was observed in photon-treated repertoires, and the drop in diversity was driven by this expansion. The survival association was assessed only in patients who died, and better survival with proton therapy was presented by the authors as a possibility rather than a demonstrated result. Across the cohort, a larger post-nadir drop in TCR diversity was inversely correlated with overall survival time among patients who died.

Measured from the cysteine to the phenylalanine, the CDR3 is 12 residues long. Kept here is only the CDR3 DNA, which spans 36 bases and is read in frame from base 1. V and J lose 5 bases and 8 bases, and a span of 12 bases separates them. CDR1 and CDR2 are read off the germline V gene as SGHAT and FQNNGV. The library was generated by the immunoSEQ multiplex PCR assay. Deep sequencing of rearranged TCR beta loci, alongside multiparametric flow cytometry, was used to profile T cell repertoires. Entries here come from immuneACCESS through TCRdb and include only in-frame sequences with V and J called. Some clones fail to appear in such tables; in the studies checked, an unresolved V gene covers under half of the shortfall, and the cause of the remainder is unknown. For this sample there are tens of thousands of clones; under 95% appear just once. The ten largest clones represent roughly 2.7% of the sample.

Comments on this clone: Its antigen is still unknown. It has no much larger one-base neighbor in the sample; base qualities were not kept.

This receptor was taken from a woman in her sixties or seventies with pancreatic cancer. The V and J genes are TRBV11-2 and TRBJ1-2, with the D gene not clear enough to name. The source was peripheral blood, collected from a patient treated with photon-based radiotherapy. At the DNA level, the sequence is TGTGCCAGCAGCCCGGGCCCGGAAGGCTACACCTTC. Its translation is CASSPGPEGYTF.